This T cell receptor beta chain emerged from a study of Tregs in tolerant kidney transplant recipients. Study in general: Recipients received nonmyeloablative bone marrow transplants from related graft donors, with transient mixed chimerism. Study outcomes and limitations: Tolerant patients' donor-specific Tregs expanded beyond overall Tregs, suggesting antigen-driven growth. No direct test of biological reproducibility was done here.

Germline V gene lookup returns CDR1 LNHDA and CDR2 SQIVND (reference sequence). After removal of 8 bases from V and 5 bases from J, the junction contained 10 bases not matched to a gene. The CDR3 is made up of 14 amino acids. Repertoires were generated with immunoSEQ multiplex PCR, while TCRdb's copy carries only in-frame clones and drops some. The sample has about 110,000 clones; around 89% are singletons. This clone was seen only a few times. The antigen is undetermined. The chain recombines TRBV19 with TRBJ1-2; 8 nucleotides line up with TRBD1. The specimen comprised CD4+ T cells from blood, sampled before the transplant. The receptor was derived from a human donor who received a combined kidney and bone marrow transplant. The CDR3 region has the DNA TGTGCCAGTGCCCGGGCAGGGGGCGGATATGGCTACACCTTC. Translated: CASARAGGGYGYTF.